One sample yielded the 9 T cell receptor beta chains listed below, sequenced in a study of cytomegalovirus exposure and HLA in healthy donors. The PCR made use of 60 Vbeta and 13 Jbeta primers. Assay: immunoSEQ multiplex PCR; the TCRdb copy retains only in-frame clones and omits some. Of some 90,000 clones listed, just over 70% are singletons. Sample: PBMCs. All receptors derive from a man aged 60 to 75 in good health and CMV-seronegative.

The count of this clone is one. The V and J genes are TRBV29-1 and TRBJ1-5; D call uncertain. CDR3 size: 15 residues. V was pared by 4 bases and J by 0 bases, with 13 bases between. Per germline, CDR1 SQVTM and CDR2 ANQGSEA. Here the CDR3 reads CSVGEDGDSNQPQHF. CDR3 nucleotide sequence: TGCAGCGTTGGGGAGGACGGAGATAGCAATCAGCCCCAGCATTTT.

This clone was seen a few times. The gene calls are TRBV10-3 and TRBJ2-1, with 14 bases aligning to TRBD2. The CDR3 has 19 residues. In germline, CDR1 is ENHRY, CDR2 SYGVKD. The V segment lost 0 bases and the J segment 4 bases; nucleotides outside the gene matches: 8. The chain's CDR3 is CAISESGLAGGQIYNEQFF. The CDR3 DNA follows: TGTGCCATCAGTGAGTCAGGACTAGCGGGGGGCCAAATTTACAATGAGCAGTTCTTC.

The rearrangement joins TRBV7-2 to TRBJ2-5; no clear D gene. This CDR3 has 13 residues. The V end lost 1 base, the J end lost 5 bases, and 8 bases lay between the germline ends. CDR1 and CDR2 (germline): SGHTA, FQGNSA. In DNA form, the CDR3 reads TGTGCCAGCAGCTTAGTGCTAGATGAGACCCAGTACTTC. Its protein is CASSLVLDETQYF.

V gene TRBV5-5 combines with J gene TRBJ1-5; TRBD1 agrees at 9 bases. This CDR3 spans 15 amino acids. V dropped 3 bases and J dropped 0; count of bases not matched to a gene: 1. The germline gives CDR1 SGHKS, CDR2 YYEKEE (reference sequence). The CDR3 is CASSWTGDSNQPQHF. CDR3 DNA sequence: TGTGCCAGCAGCTGGACAGGGGATAGCAATCAGCCCCAGCATTTT.

The chain links TRBV10-1 to TRBJ2-7; a possible D gene is TRBD2 (6 bases). Germline loops: CDR1 WNHNN, CDR2 SYGVQD (reference sequence). The V end lost 3 bases, the J end lost 5 bases, and 14 bases lay between the germline ends. The CDR3 loop spans 14 amino acids. The CDR3, as DNA: TGCGCCAGCAGTGATCCGGGGGAAATCCACGAGCAGTACTTC. Translated: CASSDPGEIHEQYF.

The CDR3 region has the DNA TGTGCCAGCAGCTTAAGGGCAGGGGATACAGATACGCAGTATTTT. Translation: CASSLRAGDTDTQYF. This rearrangement joins TRBV7-2 to TRBJ2-3; tentative D call: TRBD1 (6 bases). The V and J ends lost 2 bases and 3 bases respectively, with 12 bases between them. CDR3 length: 15 amino acids. The germline V gene encodes CDR1 SGHTA and CDR2 FQGNSA.

This clone was observed once. CDR3 sequence reads: CASSRDRGGNIQYF. The CDR3 nucleotides are TGTGCCAGCAGCCGGGACAGGGGAGGGAACATTCAGTACTTC. The rearrangement links TRBV7-9 to TRBJ2-4; the match to TRBD1 covers 10 bases. Losses at the gene ends were 5 bases for V and 7 bases for J; bases not matched to a gene: 5. The germline CDR1 and CDR2 sequences are SEHNR and FQNEAQ (reference sequence). There are 14 residues in the CDR3.

The chain couples TRBV5-1 to TRBJ1-4, with 7 nucleotides matching TRBD1. With 0 bases clipped from V and 11 bases from J, the junction kept 4 bases outside the gene matches. The CDR3 runs to 13 residues. Per germline, CDR1 SGHRS and CDR2 YFSETQ. Here the CDR3 reads CASSLETGMKLFF. Written as DNA, the CDR3 is TGCGCCAGCAGCTTGGAGACAGGGATGAAACTGTTTTTT. The full variable domain, its missing parts supplied by reference TRBV5-1 and TRBJ1-4, is KAGVTQTPRYLIKTRGQQVTLSCSPISGHRSVSWYQQTPGQGLQFLFEYFSETQRNKGNFPGRFSGRQFSNSRSEMNVSTLELGDSALYLCASSLETGMKLFFGSGTQLSVL.

The chain uses TRBV9 and TRBJ1-1; D might be TRBD1 (6 bases). The CDR3 spans 14 residues. Germline-derived CDR1 and CDR2 are SGDLS and YYNGEE. Trimming pared 2 bases from V and 1 base from J, leaving 9 bases between. CDR3 nucleotides: TGTGCCAGCAGCGTTTTGGGGGCGAACACTGAAGCTTTCTTT. This gives the protein CASSVLGANTEAFF.